Following are 7 T cell receptor beta chains from one sample sequenced in a study of T cell responses to AZD1222 COVID-19 vaccine. The repertoire was sequenced with immunoSEQ multiplex PCR; TCRdb's copy has only in-frame clones and lacks some. The sample gives roughly 50,000 clones, approximately 80% of which show up once; 6% to 7% is in the top ten. Sequenced material: peripheral blood, taken on day 0 of AZD1222 vaccination. These receptors all stem from an adult in good health.

The gene calls are TRBV7-2 and TRBJ2-7; D not resolved. The V end was cut by 2 bases, the J end by 0 bases, with 8 bases between. The CDR3 totals 14 residues. Germline-derived CDR1 and CDR2 are SGHTA and FQGNSA. The DNA for the CDR3 is TGTGCCAGCAGCTTACAGCACAGCTCCTACGAGCAGTACGTC. As protein: CASSLQHSSYEQYV.

This clone has just one count. The CDR3 region has the DNA TGCAGCGTTGATAGGGGAGCGGGGGGGCACGTGAAGACCCAGTACTTC. This encodes CSVDRGAGGHVKTQYF. The genes are TRBV29-1 and TRBJ2-5; 10 bases are shared with TRBD2. V lost 3 bases and J lost 6; bases outside the gene matches: 13. Germline loops: CDR1 SQVTM, CDR2 ANQGSEA. CDR3 size: 16 residues.

The chain has TRBV18 and TRBJ2-1; D is uncertain. V was clipped by 6 bases and J by 0 bases, with 9 bases between them. The CDR3 runs to 14 residues. Per germline, CDR1 KGHSH and CDR2 LQKENI. This chain's CDR3 is CASSLVSSYNEQFF. CDR3 DNA sequence: TGTGCCAGCTCTCTCGTCAGCTCCTACAATGAGCAGTTCTTC.

This chain links TRBV28 with TRBJ1-1; TRBD1 agrees at 8 bases. The CDR3 extends over 13 amino acids. V lost 7 bases, J lost 0 bases, and 1 base stayed unmatched. CDR1 is MDHEN, CDR2 SYDVKM, per germline. CDR3 nucleotide sequence: TGTGCCAGCAACAGGGGGGTGAACACTGAAGCTTTCTTT. This codes for CASNRGVNTEAFF.

V and J are TRBV7-3 and TRBJ2-1; 11 nucleotides agree with TRBD1. The CDR3 runs 15 residues. J gave up 9 bases and V 4 bases, and 8 bases lay outside the gene matches. The germline V gene has CDR1 SGHTA and CDR2 FQGTGA. CDR3 DNA sequence: TGTGCCAGCAGCTCATCCGGACAGGGGGCGTTTGAGCAGTTCTTC. Translating it yields CASSSSGQGAFEQFF.

The chain links TRBV19 to TRBJ2-3; D remains ambiguous. V was trimmed by 8 bases and J by 2 bases, leaving 17 bases between them. Germline V lookup: CDR1 LNHDA, CDR2 SQIVND (reference sequence). This CDR3 spans 15 amino acids. CDR3 coding DNA: TGTGCCAGTGCACCGACCGGGTGGCTCACAGATACGCAGTATTTT. Protein product: CASAPTGWLTDTQYF.

The J gene is TRBJ1-2, the V gene TRBV7-9; TRBD1 aligns across 11 bases. The CDR3 has 15 residues. Germline CDR1 reads SEHNR; CDR2 reads FQNEAQ (reference sequence). V was pared by 5 bases and J by 5 bases, with 7 bases of the junction left unmatched. Written as DNA, the CDR3 is TGTGCCAGCAGCCAGGGACAGGGGGGCCTGTATGGCTACACCTTC. It specifies CASSQGQGGLYGYTF.